One and the same sample provided the 22 T cell receptor beta chains below, sequenced in a study of control samples from healthy donors and cancer patients. Clones were read by immunoSEQ multiplex PCR, and TCRdb kept only the in-frame ones, dropping some. The sample shows about 160,000 clones, roughly 95% of them seen only once. The sample comprised blood. These receptors originate from a woman in her twenties or thirties in good health.

This clone was detected a few times. The CDR3 sequence is CASIRPGTGTNTEAFF. The CDR3 DNA sequence: TGTGCCAGTATCCGTCCCGGGACAGGGACGAACACTGAAGCTTTCTTT. This sequence joins TRBV19 and TRBJ1-1; 9 bases line up with TRBD1. The CDR3 has 16 residues. With V trimmed by 7 bases and J by 1 base, 10 bases remained unmatched. Germline CDR1 reads LNHDA; CDR2 reads SQIVND (reference sequence).

The V and J genes are TRBV28 and TRBJ2-7; D is perhaps TRBD2 (6 bases). The CDR3 contains 12 residues. V was pared by 10 bases and J by 4 bases, with 14 bases between. The germline gives CDR1 MDHEN, CDR2 SYDVKM. The CDR3 sequence is CATGGVRYEQYF. CDR3 sequence (DNA): TGTGCCACCGGCGGGGTTCGGTACGAGCAGTACTTC.

The chain couples TRBV6-4 to TRBJ2-1; 9 bases match TRBD2. V lost 2 bases and J lost 6; bases outside the gene matches: 8. The CDR3 has 16 amino acids. Germline CDR1 is MRHNA and CDR2 is SNTAGT. Written as DNA, the CDR3 is TGTGCCAGCAGTGACAAGTGGCGGGGGGGCATCAATGAGCAGTTCTTC. It codes for CASSDKWRGGINEQFF.

V is TRBV7-2 and J is TRBJ2-5, with D maybe TRBD2 (5 bases). The germline V gene encodes CDR1 SGHTA and CDR2 FQGNSA. Trimming took 2 bases from V and 5 from J, leaving 15 bases between them. The CDR3 has 15 residues. CDR3 DNA: TGTGCCAGCAGCTTATTTTCGCCCGGGATGGAGACCCAGTACTTC. Translating it yields CASSLFSPGMETQYF.

This chain joins TRBV11-2 and TRBJ2-7; D gene uncertain. The V end lost 3 bases, the J end lost 6 bases, and 9 bases lay between the germline ends. The CDR3 length is 12 residues. Germline CDR1 reads SGHAT; CDR2 reads FQNNGV. In nucleotides, the CDR3 is TGTGCCAGCAGCTTGGACCGTCTCGAGCAGTACTTC. Translation: CASSLDRLEQYF.

J is TRBJ1-2 and V is TRBV5-1; D is possibly TRBD1 (5 bases). Trimming removed 4 bases at V and 3 bases at J, with 13 bases between. The germline CDR1 and CDR2 sequences are SGHRS and YFSETQ. The CDR3 has 14 residues. In DNA form, the CDR3 reads TGCGCCAGCAGCCGGGGGTCAAGAGACTATGGCTACACCTTC. As protein: CASSRGSRDYGYTF.

This chain uses TRBV20-1 with TRBJ2-7; no clear D gene. V was shortened by 7 bases and J by 5 bases, with 12 bases between the two germline ends. The CDR3 spans 11 residues. CDR1 is DFQATT, CDR2 SNEGSKA, per germline (reference sequence). DNA of the CDR3: TGCAGTGGGGAAAGGTTCGACGAGCAGTACTTC. This sequence encodes CSGERFDEQYF.

As to this clone: An end of the junction does not agree with germline; a read error may underlie this. The chain is built from TRBV28 and TRBJ2-5; D is possibly TRBD2 (5 bases). This CDR3 comprises 12 residues. The germline V gene encodes CDR1 MDHEN and CDR2 SYDVKM. CDR3 residues: CASSLMGESQYF. The CDR3 nucleotides are TGTGCCAGCAGTTTAATGGGAGAGTCCCAGTACTTC.

The chain joins TRBV13 to TRBJ2-1; D possibly corresponds to TRBD1 (5 bases). Trimming stripped 1 base from V and 5 bases from J, with 12 bases between. This CDR3 has 15 amino acids. Germline CDR1 is PRHDT and CDR2 is FYEKMQ (reference sequence). The CDR3: CASSLEKGIHNEQFF. DNA of the CDR3: TGTGCCAGCAGCTTAGAGAAGGGGATCCACAATGAGCAGTTCTTC.

The chain combines TRBV6-5 with TRBJ2-5; D unresolved. V lost 6 bases and J lost 4, with 9 bases in between. The germline V gene encodes CDR1 MNHEY and CDR2 SVGAGI. The CDR3 is made up of 12 amino acids. The CDR3 DNA follows: TGTGCCAGCAGCCTCCGTAGAGAGACCCAGTACTTC. Translation: CASSLRRETQYF.

The chain combines TRBV2 with TRBJ1-2; D uncertain. Germline-derived CDR1 and CDR2 are SNHLY and FYNNEI. V shed 6 bases and J shed 8 bases, with 13 bases lying between them. The CDR3 is 12 residues long. DNA for the CDR3: TGTGCCAGCAGCGGCTTGGCTGACGGCTACACCTTC. As protein: CASSGLADGYTF.

For the CDR3, the DNA is TGTGCCAGCACCTGGGTCGATGGGGCCAACGTCCTGACTTTC. This gives the protein CASTWVDGANVLTF. The chain recombines TRBV7-9 with TRBJ2-6; D remains unclear. Trimming removed 7 bases from V and 3 bases from J, with 10 bases in between. This CDR3 region has 14 residues. Germline V gene data show CDR1 as SEHNR and CDR2 as FQNEAQ (reference sequence).

The chain is built from TRBV5-1 and TRBJ2-7, with D perhaps TRBD2 (6 bases). This CDR3 contains 14 residues. Trimming cost V 6 bases and J 3 bases, with 16 bases left between them. Germline-derived CDR1 and CDR2 are SGHRS and YFSETQ. CDR3 sequence reads: CASTSNVGGYEQYF. CDR3 in DNA: TGCGCCAGCACCTCTAATGTGGGGGGCTACGAGCAGTACTTC. Based on the CDR3 plus reference TRBV5-1 and TRBJ2-7, the full variable domain is KAGVTQTPRYLIKTRGQQVTLSCSPISGHRSVSWYQQTPGQGLQFLFEYFSETQRNKGNFPGRFSGRQFSNSRSEMNVSTLELGDSALYLCASTSNVGGYEQYFGPGTRLTVT.

The genes are TRBV7-9 and TRBJ2-3; TRBD2 aligns across 7 bases. CDR3 length: 16 amino acids. Germline CDR1 reads SEHNR; CDR2 reads FQNEAQ (reference sequence). Trimming took 1 base from V and 6 from J; bases not matched to a gene: 10. DNA for the CDR3: TGTGCCAGCAGCTTAGTTGTGGGGCAGGGAGGGGATACGCAGTATTTT. Translated: CASSLVVGQGGDTQYF.

The chain employs TRBV27 and TRBJ2-5; a possible D gene is TRBD1 (5 bases). Germline lookup yields CDR1 MNHEY and CDR2 SMNVEV (reference sequence). CDR3 length equals 13 residues. V lost 5 bases, J lost 4 bases, and 11 bases lay in between. For the CDR3, the DNA is TGTGCCAGCAGTCTCAGGGAAAGAGAGACCCAGTACTTC. Translating it yields CASSLRERETQYF.

The J gene is TRBJ2-5, the V gene TRBV13, with D tentatively TRBD1 or TRBD2 (5 bases each). This CDR3 has 15 amino acids. V was shortened by 5 bases and J by 5 bases, with 18 bases between the two germline ends. Germline V gives CDR1 PRHDT, CDR2 FYEKMQ (reference sequence). The CDR3 region has the DNA TGTGCCAGCAGCCCTAGCCCAGGGTCTGTGGAGACCCAGTACTTC. Its translation: CASSPSPGSVETQYF.

V is TRBV5-1 and J is TRBJ2-3, with a tentative D call TRBD2 (5 bases). Germline loops: CDR1 SGHRS, CDR2 YFSETQ. The CDR3 is 14 residues long. Trimming took off 0 bases at V and 4 bases at J, with 9 bases between the two ends. This CDR3 reads CASSLGRWADTQYF. The CDR3 DNA reads TGCGCCAGCAGCTTGGGGAGGTGGGCAGATACGCAGTATTTT.

This chain links TRBV29-1 with TRBJ2-7, with 14 nucleotides matching TRBD2. J gave up 7 bases and V 2 bases, and 22 bases lay outside the gene matches. This CDR3 has 20 residues. Looked up from germline, CDR1 is SQVTM and CDR2 is ANQGSEA. The CDR3 nucleotides are TGCAGCGTTGAAAAAGGTGGAGTTCGACTAGCGGGAGGGCGGGGGTTGGAGCAGTACTTC. It specifies CSVEKGGVRLAGGRGLEQYF.

The chain uses TRBV6-5 and TRBJ2-7; a possible D gene is TRBD1 (7 bases). Germline lookup yields CDR1 MNHEY and CDR2 SVGAGI. The CDR3 is made up of 13 amino acids. V dropped 6 bases and J dropped 6 bases, with 15 bases sitting between them. The CDR3 DNA is TGTGCCAGCAGGGAGGGGGCGACGATCGAGCAGTACTTC. It encodes CASREGATIEQYF.

The CDR3 DNA follows: TGTGCCAGCAGTCTTGGCCGGGAACAGGGTGAGGAAAAACTGTTTTTT. This sequence encodes CASSLGREQGEEKLFF. This chain links TRBV6-2 or TRBV6-3 with TRBJ1-4; weak D call: TRBD1 (6 bases). Germline assignment: CDR1 MNHEY and CDR2 SVGEGT. The CDR3 totals 16 residues. V was clipped by 5 bases and J by 8 bases, with 21 bases between them.

The chain is built from TRBV5-1 and TRBJ2-5; D may be TRBD2 (6 bases). The V gene lost 7 bases and the J gene lost 3 bases, with 28 bases spanning the gap. Germline CDR1 SGHRS, CDR2 YFSETQ. The CDR3 has 18 amino acids. The DNA of the CDR3 is TGCGCCAGCCGCATGGGGAATCGTGTAAAAACGGGGGAAGAGACCCAGTACTTC. Amino acid sequence: CASRMGNRVKTGEETQYF.

The chain recombines TRBV7-8 with TRBJ2-1; 12 positions agree with TRBD2. This CDR3 comprises 18 residues. Germline trimming cut 5 bases from V and 1 base from J; bases unmatched to any gene: 9. Germline CDR1 and CDR2: SGHVS and FQNEAQ. CDR3 DNA sequence: TGTGCCAGCAGCCCAGGACTAGCGGGGTTAATTTCCTACAATGAGCAGTTCTTC. This gives the protein CASSPGLAGLISYNEQFF.